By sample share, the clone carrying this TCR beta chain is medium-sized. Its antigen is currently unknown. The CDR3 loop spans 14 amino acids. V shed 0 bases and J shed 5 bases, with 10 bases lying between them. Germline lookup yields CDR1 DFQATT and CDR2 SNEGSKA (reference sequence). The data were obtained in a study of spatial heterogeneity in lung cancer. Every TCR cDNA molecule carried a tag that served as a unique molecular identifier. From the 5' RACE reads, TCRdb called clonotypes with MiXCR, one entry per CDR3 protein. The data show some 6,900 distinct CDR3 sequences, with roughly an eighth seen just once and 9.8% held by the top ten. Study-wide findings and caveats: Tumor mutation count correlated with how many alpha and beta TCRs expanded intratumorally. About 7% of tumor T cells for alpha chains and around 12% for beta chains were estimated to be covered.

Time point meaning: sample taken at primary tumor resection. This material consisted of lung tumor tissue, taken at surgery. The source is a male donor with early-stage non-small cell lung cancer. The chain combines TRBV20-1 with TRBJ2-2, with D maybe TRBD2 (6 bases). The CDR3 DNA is TGCAGTGCTAGAGACAGGGAGGTGACCGGGGAGCTGTTTTTT. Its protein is CSARDREVTGELFF.